The rows below give T cell receptor beta chains drawn from one sample of a study of response to subunit inactivated influenza vaccine. TCRdb re-derived calls from the RT-PCR reads in MiXCR, one entry per CDR3 protein. Counted here are about 780,000 distinct CDR3 sequences, around a sixth occurring once; the ten biggest clones make up under 13%. The specimen was PBMCs from blood, collected approximately 5 days after vaccination. These receptors were collected from a man in his fifties who received an inactivated influenza vaccine. CDR3s include the opening cysteine and the closing phenylalanine or tryptophan. D genes are given only for firm matches. Size is omitted from some rows. Given values are once, few, many or a class for expanded clones.

CDR3aa	CDR3nt	v_gene	j_gene	d_gene	abundance
CASREGTDYNEQFF	TGTGCCAGCAGGGAAGGGACTGATTACAATGAGCAGTTCTTC	TRBV28	TRBJ2-1	.	few
CASSLYGFPRDRGRDANTGELFF	TGTGCCAGCAGTTTATATGGTTTTCCCCGGGACAGGGGGCGCGACGCGAACACCGGGGAGCTGTTTTTT	TRBV28	TRBJ2-2	TRBD1	.
CASSGMPPYEQYF	TGTGCCAGCAGTGGGATGCCGCCTTACGAGCAGTACTTC	TRBV25-1	TRBJ2-7	.	.
CASSPEFSGTSGTASYNEQFF	TGTGCCAGCAGCCCAGAATTCAGCGGGACTAGCGGGACTGCCTCCTACAATGAGCAGTTCTTC	TRBV9	TRBJ2-1	TRBD2	.
CATYQGLGKGSYEQYF	TGTGCCACCTATCAGGGCCTAGGTAAGGGCTCCTACGAGCAGTACTTC	TRBV10-3	TRBJ2-7	.	few
CASRSGVSTDTQYF	TGTGCCAGTCGCAGCGGGGTTAGCACAGATACGCAGTATTTT	TRBV14	TRBJ2-3	TRBD2	.
CAVSSGFTDTQYF	TGTGCCGTCTCTAGCGGATTCACAGATACGCAGTATTTT	TRBV25-1	TRBJ2-3	TRBD2	few
CALRVTTPGQGNTIYF	TGTGCCCTCAGGGTCACCACACCGGGACAGGGAAACACCATATATTTT	TRBV11-2	TRBJ1-3	TRBD1	few
CASSLDSTEAFF	TGTGCCAGCAGCTTAGACAGTACTGAAGCTTTCTTT	TRBV7-6	TRBJ1-1	.	few
CASSAGTGGPGELFF	TGTGCCAGCAGTGCCGGGACAGGGGGACCCGGGGAGCTGTTTTTT	TRBV12-3/TRBV12-4	TRBJ2-2	TRBD1	.
CASRIAGIGNNEQFF	TGTGCCAGTAGAATAGCGGGAATAGGAAACAATGAGCAGTTCTTC	TRBV19	TRBJ2-1	TRBD2	.
CASSPMGQGEKLFF	TGTGCCAGCTCACCAATGGGACAGGGAGAAAAACTGTTTTTT	TRBV18	TRBJ1-4	TRBD1	.
CSAGPPGGQETQYF	TGCAGTGCAGGGCCCCCCGGTGGGCAAGAGACCCAGTACTTC	TRBV20-1	TRBJ2-5	.	.
CASSLGGGYGEQYF	TGTGCCAGCAGCTTAGGCGGGGGATACGGCGAGCAGTACTTC	TRBV7-9	TRBJ2-7	TRBD2	.
CASSRTGPGEKLFF	TGCGCCAGCAGCCGTACAGGGCCAGGGGAAAAACTGTTTTTT	TRBV4-1	TRBJ1-4	.	few
CARTGTGNTGELFF	TGTGCCAGGACCGGGACAGGGAACACCGGGGAGCTGTTTTTT	TRBV12-3/TRBV12-4	TRBJ2-2	TRBD1	many
CAWSVPGTGIFQPQHF	TGTGCCTGGAGTGTACCCGGGACAGGTATCTTCCAGCCCCAGCATTTT	TRBV30	TRBJ1-5	TRBD1	.
CASSTRSDSPLHF	TGTGCCAGCAGCACCCGGTCCGATTCACCCCTCCACTTT	TRBV9	TRBJ1-6	.	few
CASSQEEAFF	TGTGCCAGCAGTCAAGAAGAAGCTTTCTTT	TRBV28	TRBJ1-1	.	few
CASSYSTSSSLYTDTQYF	TGTGCCAGCAGTTACTCGACCTCTAGCAGCCTCTACACAGATACGCAGTATTTT	TRBV6-5	TRBJ2-3	.	.
CSASGQGTTDTQYF	TGCAGTGCTAGTGGGCAGGGGACGACAGATACGCAGTATTTT	TRBV20-1	TRBJ2-3	.	few
CASRLMGQGHNSPLHF	TGTGCCAGCAGGCTAATGGGACAGGGCCATAATTCACCCCTCCACTTT	TRBV12-3/TRBV12-4	TRBJ1-6	TRBD1	.
CASSLGLAGRYTDTQYF	TGTGCCAGCAGCTTAGGTCTAGCGGGGAGGTACACAGATACGCAGTATTTT	TRBV7-9	TRBJ2-3	TRBD2	.
CASSLDRGLWEAFF	TGTGCCAGCAGTCTCGACAGGGGGCTTTGGGAAGCTTTCTTT	TRBV12-3/TRBV12-4	TRBJ1-1	TRBD1	.
CASSLGPWAGRETQYF	TGTGCCAGCAGCTTAGGCCCGTGGGCAGGTAGAGAGACCCAGTACTTC	TRBV7-2	TRBJ2-5	.	few
CASSLGALDGYTF	TGCGCCAGCAGCTTGGGGGCCTTAGATGGCTACACCTTC	TRBV5-1	TRBJ1-2	.	.
CASSQDLSPPTGNEQFF	TGTGCCAGCAGCCAAGACCTTAGTCCCCCCACGGGCAATGAGCAGTTCTTC	TRBV3-1	TRBJ2-1	.	.
CASSLSGTNQPQHF	TGTGCCAGCAGTTTATCCGGGACGAATCAGCCCCAGCATTTT	TRBV12-3/TRBV12-4	TRBJ1-5	.	many
CASSPSVALDTQYF	TGCGCCAGCAGCCCCTCCGTAGCACTCGATACGCAGTATTTT	TRBV4-1	TRBJ2-3	.	.
CASSTQGPGANVLTF	TGTGCCAGCAGCACCCAAGGCCCTGGGGCCAACGTCCTGACTTTC	TRBV11-2	TRBJ2-6	.	.
CASSEHVATDTQYF	TGCGCCAGCAGTGAGCATGTAGCGACAGATACGCAGTATTTT	TRBV10-2	TRBJ2-3	.	.
CASSPGARTYEQYF	TGTGCCAGCAGCCCGGGGGCTAGGACCTACGAGCAGTACTTC	TRBV7-9	TRBJ2-7	.	.
CASSHGTSGRVGYNEQFF	TGCGCCAGCAGCCATGGGACTAGCGGGAGGGTAGGATACAATGAGCAGTTCTTC	TRBV5-1	TRBJ2-1	TRBD2	few
CASGPRKGHEQYF	TGTGCCAGCGGCCCCCGGAAGGGCCACGAGCAGTACTTC	TRBV7-9	TRBJ2-7	.	.
CASSLLIGSETQYF	TGTGCCAGCAGCTTACTGATTGGGTCAGAGACCCAGTACTTC	TRBV7-2	TRBJ2-5	.	few
CSARDATSTDTQYF	TGCAGTGCTAGAGATGCAACTAGCACAGATACGCAGTATTTT	TRBV20-1	TRBJ2-3	.	.
CASSEQPSLAGGDEQYF	TGTGCCAGCAGTGAGCAGCCCTCACTAGCGGGGGGCGACGAGCAGTACTTC	TRBV25-1	TRBJ2-7	TRBD2	.
CATSDPPAGELFF	TGTGCCACCAGTGATCCGCCGGCCGGGGAGCTGTTTTTT	TRBV24-1	TRBJ2-2	.	few
CASSLLGRGGTDTQYF	TGTGCCAGCAGTTTATTGGGGCGGGGGGGCACAGATACGCAGTATTTT	TRBV27	TRBJ2-3	TRBD2	.
CASSAWGGKNIQYF	TGTGCCAGCAGTGCGTGGGGGGGCAAAAACATTCAGTACTTC	TRBV2	TRBJ2-4	TRBD2	.